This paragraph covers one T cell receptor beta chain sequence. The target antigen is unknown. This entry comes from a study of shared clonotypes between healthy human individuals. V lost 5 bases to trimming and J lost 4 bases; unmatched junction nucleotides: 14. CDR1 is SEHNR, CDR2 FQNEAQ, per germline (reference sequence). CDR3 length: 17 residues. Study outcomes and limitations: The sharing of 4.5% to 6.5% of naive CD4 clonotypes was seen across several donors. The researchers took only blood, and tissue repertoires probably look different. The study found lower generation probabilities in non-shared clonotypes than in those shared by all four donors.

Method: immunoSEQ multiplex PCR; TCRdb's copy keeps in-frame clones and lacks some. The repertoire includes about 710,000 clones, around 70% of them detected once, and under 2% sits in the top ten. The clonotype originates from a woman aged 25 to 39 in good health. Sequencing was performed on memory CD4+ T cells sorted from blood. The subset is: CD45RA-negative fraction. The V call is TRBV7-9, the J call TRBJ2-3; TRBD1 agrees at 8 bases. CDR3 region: CASSTKGTGLGPDTQYF. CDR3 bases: TGTGCCAGCAGCACTAAAGGGACAGGCCTGGGACCAGATACGCAGTATTTT.